Below, one T cell receptor beta chain is given with its context. The data stem from a study of blood T cells in healthy people across ages. Losses at the gene ends were 7 bases for V and 4 bases for J; bases not matched to a gene: 5. CDR1 and CDR2 (germline): MNHEY, SMNVEV (reference sequence). The CDR3 length is 14 residues. Together with a sample-barcoded 5' primer, a J-beta primer mix was included in a second PCR lasting about 7 to 12 cycles. TCRdb re-called the 5' RACE reads with MiXCR, one entry per CDR3 protein. This sample carries roughly 790,000 distinct CDR3 sequences, approximately 39% of them seen once, and the ten largest clones take 20% to 25%.

The source of this sequence is a woman aged 55-70 years in good health. Sequenced: blood. The V gene is TRBV27, the J gene TRBJ1-5, with 9 bases that match TRBD1. DNA of the CDR3: TGTGCCAGCACCTCGGGACAGGGAAATCAGCCCCAGCATTTT. Its translation is CASTSGQGNQPQHF.